These T cell receptor beta chains were read from a single sample in a study of response to subunit inactivated influenza vaccine. TCRdb used MiXCR to reprocess the RT-PCR reads, holding one entry per CDR3 protein. The table has more than 450,000 distinct CDR3 sequences, approximately 10% seen once. These records were also assigned to another study, of T cells expressing NK-cell markers.

Here the sequenced sample was PBMCs from blood, taken on the day of vaccination. These receptors were obtained from a man in his fifties who received an inactivated influenza vaccine. CDR3s include the opening cysteine and the closing phenylalanine or tryptophan. A D gene is named only where the DNA matches it firmly. The size field is filled for only some rows; it gives once, few, many or a size class.

J,size,V,D,DNA,CDR3
TRBJ1-2,-,TRBV7-3,-,TGTGCCAGCAGCTTAAGGCCAGGGTCTAACTATGGCTACACCTTC,CASSLRPGSNYGYTF
TRBJ1-2,-,TRBV12-3/TRBV12-4,-,TGTGCCAGCAGTTTCGGGGTTCCCTATGGCTACACCTTC,CASSFGVPYGYTF
TRBJ1-5,many,TRBV18,-,TGTGCCAGCTCACCGCAGGGGCGGAATCAGCCCCAGCATTTT,CASSPQGRNQPQHF
TRBJ2-3,few,TRBV15,TRBD1,TGTGCCACCAGCAGGGAGACAGGGTCAGATACGCAGTATTTT,CATSRETGSDTQYF
TRBJ1-2,-,TRBV7-9,TRBD1,TGTGCCAGCAGCTCGGAGGGGGCCGGACCCTATGGCTACACCTTC,CASSSEGAGPYGYTF
TRBJ2-3,many,TRBV10-3,-,TGTGCCATCAGTGTCGGGGTCACAGATACGCAGTATTTT,CAISVGVTDTQYF
TRBJ2-7,few,TRBV5-6,TRBD1,TGTGCCAGCAGCTACGGACAGGGGGGGACCTACGAGCAGTACTTC,CASSYGQGGTYEQYF
TRBJ2-1,many,TRBV5-1,-,TGCGCCAGCAGCTTGGCGGCAGGGCCCTACAATGAGCAGTTCTTC,CASSLAAGPYNEQFF
TRBJ2-2,few,TRBV5-1,TRBD1,TGCGCCAGCAGCTTCATGACAGGGGGCAACGGGGAGCTGTTTTTT,CASSFMTGGNGELFF
TRBJ2-5,few,TRBV7-2,-,TGTGCCAGCAGCCCCTCGTTAGGGGTGGGGGGGACCCAGTACTTC,CASSPSLGVGGTQYF
TRBJ1-2,few,TRBV4-2,TRBD1,TGTGCCAGCAGCCCCGACAGGGCGAACTATGGCTACACCTTC,CASSPDRANYGYTF
TRBJ2-2,few,TRBV2,TRBD1,TGTGCCAGCAGTGGGCTCGAGGGGGCCTACACCGGGGAGCTGTTTTTT,CASSGLEGAYTGELFF
TRBJ2-7,-,TRBV15,-,TGTGCCACCAGCAGAGATAAGCGAACCTACGAGCAGTACTTC,CATSRDKRTYEQYF
TRBJ1-4,-,TRBV7-2,TRBD1,TGTGCCAGCAGCTTGGGACAGGGGGCGGAAAAACTGTTTTTT,CASSLGQGAEKLFF
TRBJ1-2,-,TRBV2,-,TGTGCCAGCAGTGCGGACCCTTCCTATGGCTACACCTTC,CASSADPSYGYTF
TRBJ1-6,-,TRBV5-6,-,TGTGCCAGCAGCTTGGAACCAGAAAACCGGGGATATAATTCACCCCTCCACTTT,CASSLEPENRGYNSPLHF
TRBJ2-5,-,TRBV28,TRBD2,TGTGCCAGCAGTCTAGCGGAGTTCCAAGAGACCCAGTACTTC,CASSLAEFQETQYF
TRBJ1-2,few,TRBV10-2,-,TGCGCCAGCAGTGAGCCCTCAGGGAGAGCTGGCTACACCTTC,CASSEPSGRAGYTF
TRBJ2-1,many,TRBV12-3/TRBV12-4,-,TGTGCCAGCAGTTTGGCCCCAGCAGTCAATTACAATGAGCAGTTCTTC,CASSLAPAVNYNEQFF
TRBJ2-7,few,TRBV25-1,-,TGTGCCAGCAGTGAATCTGGCAGGGGTTCCTACGAGCAGTACTTC,CASSESGRGSYEQYF
TRBJ1-5,many,TRBV10-3,TRBD1,TGTGCCATCAGGGGACAGGGTGGCAATCAGCCCCAGCATTTT,CAIRGQGGNQPQHF
TRBJ2-1,many,TRBV6-1,TRBD2,TGTGCCAGCAGTCTCATTTCGGGGGGGATACCTTTAGATGAGCAGTTCTTC,CASSLISGGIPLDEQFF
TRBJ2-2,few,TRBV29-1,-,TGCAGCGTTGACCAGAACACCGGGGAGCTGTTTTTT,CSVDQNTGELFF
TRBJ2-3,few,TRBV5-1,TRBD2,TGCGCCAGCAGCTTTAGCGGGGGGGCCGCAGATACGCAGTATTTT,CASSFSGGAADTQYF
TRBJ2-7,-,TRBV5-5,TRBD2,TGTGCCAGCGCTAAGGGTCTATTGGGACTAGAATCCTACGAGCAGTACTTC,CASAKGLLGLESYEQYF
TRBJ2-1,-,TRBV6-1,-,TGTGCCAGCACCAAAAGGGGACGGGGCTCCTACAATGAGCAGTTCTTC,CASTKRGRGSYNEQFF
TRBJ1-1,many,TRBV12-3/TRBV12-4,-,TGTGCCAGCAGTTTGGGCCCAGGGGCTACTGAAGCTTTCTTT,CASSLGPGATEAFF
TRBJ2-3,many,TRBV5-1,-,TGCGCCAGCCATACCGGGACTTCGTCTGGCACAGATACGCAGTATTTT,CASHTGTSSGTDTQYF
TRBJ2-3,-,TRBV5-6,-,TGTGCCAGCAGCTTTGGGGGGGCAAGCACAGATACGCAGTATTTT,CASSFGGASTDTQYF
TRBJ1-2,few,TRBV20-1,-,TGCAGTGCTAGTCTCGCGGGTCGCTATGGCTACACCTTC,CSASLAGRYGYTF
TRBJ2-5,few,TRBV3-1,TRBD2,TGTGCCAGCAGCCCCGGACTAGCGGACATACAGTACTTC,CASSPGLADIQYF
TRBJ2-5,-,TRBV9,TRBD2,TGTGCCAGCAGCGTAGGGTCTGCTTCGGGAGGGGAGACCCAGTACTTC,CASSVGSASGGETQYF
TRBJ2-1,few,TRBV3-1,-,TGTGCCAGCAGCCAAAGCCTCTCCGGAAATGAGCAGTTCTTC,CASSQSLSGNEQFF
TRBJ1-2,-,TRBV7-9,-,TGTGCCAGCAGCTCCTCCCCGTCTGGGAACGGCTACACCTTC,CASSSSPSGNGYTF
TRBJ2-5,-,TRBV14,-,TGTGCCAGCAGCCAACATCCGGGACTTCAAGAGACCCAGTACTTC,CASSQHPGLQETQYF
TRBJ2-3,few,TRBV3-1,-,TGTGCCAGCAGCCAAGATTCCACGCCGGCCCTTACGCAGTATTTT,CASSQDSTPALTQYF
TRBJ2-1,-,TRBV4-1,-,TGCGCCAGCAGCCAAGAGGTCGCGGGGTTTATGTATGAGCAGTTCTTC,CASSQEVAGFMYEQFF
TRBJ2-3,few,TRBV9,-,TGTGCCAGCAGCCCACGACAACACACAGATACGCAGTATTTT,CASSPRQHTDTQYF
TRBJ2-1,few,TRBV12-3/TRBV12-4,-,TGTGCCAGCAGTTTATATGAGGGGCATGAGCAGTTCTTC,CASSLYEGHEQFF
TRBJ2-2,-,TRBV5-1,TRBD2,TGCGCCAGCAGCAACCGGGACTACCACACCGGGGAGCTGTTTTTT,CASSNRDYHTGELFF
TRBJ2-1,-,TRBV24-1,-,TGTGCCACCAGTGATTTGGATGAGCAGTTCTTC,CATSDLDEQFF
TRBJ2-7,-,TRBV18,TRBD1,TGTGCCAGCTCACCACGAGGGACAGGGTTCTACGAGCAGTACTTC,CASSPRGTGFYEQYF
TRBJ2-1,few,TRBV3-1,TRBD2,TGTGCCAGCAGTCGTAACGGGGGGGCTTTAAATGAGCAGTTCTTC,CASSRNGGALNEQFF
TRBJ1-1,-,TRBV6-2/TRBV6-3,-,TGTGCCAGCAGACCGGGGGGAGGTGCTGAAGCTTTCTTT,CASRPGGGAEAFF
TRBJ1-2,few,TRBV5-4,TRBD1,TGTGCCAGCAGCTTGGCAGGACAGGTGGCCGTCTACACCTTC,CASSLAGQVAVYTF
TRBJ2-5,once,TRBV23-1,-,TGCGCCAGCAGCCGCCGGGGAATGGTGGGGAAAGAGACCCAGTACTTC,CASSRRGMVGKETQYF
TRBJ2-2,many,TRBV11-3,-,TGTGCCAGCAGCTTAGGGGTCGGGGAGCTGTTTTTT,CASSLGVGELFF
TRBJ2-3,-,TRBV9,-,TGTGCCAGCAGCGTAGGTCCTAGCGCGGGTACGCAGTATTTT,CASSVGPSAGTQYF
TRBJ2-7,few,TRBV20-1,-,TGCAGTGCTGACAGAAGGACCCGCTACGAGCAGTACTTC,CSADRRTRYEQYF
TRBJ2-1,-,TRBV4-3,-,TGCGCCAGCAGTCAGGTTACAGGTTTCCTCTACAATGAGCAGTTCTTC,CASSQVTGFLYNEQFF
TRBJ1-5,-,TRBV12-3/TRBV12-4,TRBD1,TGTGCCAGCAGTTTTACAGGACAGGAAACTCAGCCCCAGCATTTT,CASSFTGQETQPQHF
TRBJ1-1,few,TRBV5-1,-,TGCGCCAGCAGCTCCCGGCCAAACCTACTCACTGAAGCTTTCTTT,CASSSRPNLLTEAFF
TRBJ2-1,few,TRBV29-1,-,TGCAGCGCCAATGCGGGACGAACCAATGAGCAGTTCTTC,CSANAGRTNEQFF
TRBJ2-3,many,TRBV6-5,-,TGTGCCAGCAGTTACTCCAGGGAGAGAACAGATACGCAGTATTTT,CASSYSRERTDTQYF
TRBJ2-5,many,TRBV6-5,-,TGTGCCAGCAGTTACTTCAGGGGAGGAGAGACCCAGTACTTC,CASSYFRGGETQYF
TRBJ1-5,few,TRBV6-2/TRBV6-3,-,TGTGCCAGCAGAACGGACACACCAGGACAGCCCCAGCATTTT,CASRTDTPGQPQHF
TRBJ2-1,few,TRBV6-2/TRBV6-3,TRBD2,TGTGCCAGCGGGATAGCGGGAGAGTACTTTGAGCAGTTCTTC,CASGIAGEYFEQFF
TRBJ2-5,-,TRBV12-3/TRBV12-4,-,TGTGCCAGCAGTTTAGCGCCAGGGTTAGGAGAGACCCAGTACTTC,CASSLAPGLGETQYF
TRBJ2-7,-,TRBV10-3,TRBD1,TGTGCCACGGGACAGGGTACGATCGAGCAGTACTTC,CATGQGTIEQYF
TRBJ2-3,few,TRBV6-2/TRBV6-3,TRBD1,TGTGCCAGCAGTTACCACTTATACAGGGACAGACGCACAGATACGCAGTATTTT,CASSYHLYRDRRTDTQYF